This TCR beta chain was identified in a study of cytomegalovirus exposure and HLA in healthy donors. For the study at large: Early released data had tens of millions of unique TCRs, all coming from HLA-typed donors. Study-wide points: Rarity held for most TCR sequences, but there were some public TCRs that occurred in many donors. As a later analysis showed, several of the most significant clusters appeared to be linked to common viral pathogens.

Amplification used 60 Vbeta primers and 13 Jbeta primers. The repertoire was sequenced with immunoSEQ multiplex PCR; TCRdb's copy has only in-frame clones and lacks some. The sample lists fewer than 140,000 clones; roughly 80% were seen once. Regarding this clone: What it recognizes is unknown.

This CDR3 comprises 14 residues. V lost 1 base, J lost 4 bases, and 8 bases lay in between. Germline CDR1 reads PRHDT; CDR2 reads FYEKMQ (reference sequence). The receptor was isolated from a man aged 45-60 years in good health and CMV-seronegative. This chain links TRBV13 with TRBJ1-3; possible D gene TRBD1, 5 bases. Sequenced input: PBMCs. The DNA for the CDR3 is TGTGCCAGCAGCTTAGCAGGGAGGGGAAACACCATATATTTT. Its protein is CASSLAGRGNTIYF.